This T cell receptor (beta chain) was retrieved from a study of cytomegalovirus exposure and HLA in healthy donors. The PCR made use of 60 Vbeta and 13 Jbeta primers. Some clones are missing from TCRdb's copy, which holds only in-frame ones; the method was immunoSEQ multiplex PCR. The sample holds tens of thousands of clones; 63% are singletons and the top ten take about 15%. V dropped 6 bases and J dropped 4 bases, with 13 bases sitting between them. CDR1 is MNHEY and CDR2 is SVGAGI in the germline V gene. The CDR3 consists of 13 residues. The TCR sequence derives from a middle-aged woman in good health and CMV-seropositive. The sample consisted of PBMCs. The chain links TRBV6-5 to TRBJ2-7; D gene ambiguous. CDR3 DNA: TGTGCCAGCAGCCGACCCGTCGGGTACGAGCAGTACTTC. This codes for CASSRPVGYEQYF.